The entry below describes one TCR beta chain. This CDR3 has 15 residues. With V trimmed by 5 bases and J by 3 bases, 7 bases remained unmatched. Germline V gene sequence: CDR1 MNHNS, CDR2 SASEGT. This sample stems from a study of shared clonotypes between healthy human individuals. Naive CD45RA+ and memory CD45RA-negative subsets were split from CD4+ cells. Clones were read by immunoSEQ multiplex PCR, and TCRdb kept only the in-frame ones, dropping some. Of a few million clones in the sample, around 94% are singletons; the top ten hold 0.14%. J is TRBJ2-7 and V is TRBV6-1, with 10 bases lining up with TRBD2. The sequenced sample consisted of naive CD4+ T cells sorted from blood. This sample's subset: CD45RA+ positively selected. This TCR was recovered from a man aged 18-30 years in good health. This CDR3 reads CASSPRTSGNYEQYF. The CDR3 DNA reads TGTGCCAGCAGTCCCCGGACTAGCGGAAACTACGAGCAGTACTTC.